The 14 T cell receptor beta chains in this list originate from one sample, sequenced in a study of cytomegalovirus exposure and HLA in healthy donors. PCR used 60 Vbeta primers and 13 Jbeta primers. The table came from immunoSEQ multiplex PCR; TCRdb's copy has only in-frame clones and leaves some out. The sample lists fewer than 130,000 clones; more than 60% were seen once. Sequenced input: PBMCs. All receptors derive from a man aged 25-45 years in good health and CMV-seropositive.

The CDR3 protein is CAISEPGQEGAKNIQYF. Here the CDR3 DNA reads TGTGCCATCAGTGAGCCCGGACAGGAAGGAGCCAAAAACATTCAGTACTTC. The chain has TRBV10-3 and TRBJ2-4, with 7 bases fitting TRBD1. CDR1 is ENHRY and CDR2 is SYGVKD in the germline V gene. The CDR3 extends over 17 amino acids. V was clipped by 2 bases and J by 0 bases; unmatched bases: 7.

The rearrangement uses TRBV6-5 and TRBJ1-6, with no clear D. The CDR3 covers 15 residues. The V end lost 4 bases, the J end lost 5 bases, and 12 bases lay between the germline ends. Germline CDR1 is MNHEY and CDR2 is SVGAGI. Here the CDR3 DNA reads TGTGCCAGCAGTTCCATGGGCGAACATAATTCACCCCTCCACTTT. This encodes CASSSMGEHNSPLHF.

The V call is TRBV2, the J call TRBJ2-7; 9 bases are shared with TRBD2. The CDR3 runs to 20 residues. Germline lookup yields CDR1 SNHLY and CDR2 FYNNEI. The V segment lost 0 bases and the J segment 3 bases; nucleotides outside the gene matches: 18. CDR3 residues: CASSEAASAGGKRSGYEQYF. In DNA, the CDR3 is TGTGCCAGCAGTGAAGCGGCTTCGGCGGGGGGGAAGAGATCTGGCTACGAGCAGTACTTC.

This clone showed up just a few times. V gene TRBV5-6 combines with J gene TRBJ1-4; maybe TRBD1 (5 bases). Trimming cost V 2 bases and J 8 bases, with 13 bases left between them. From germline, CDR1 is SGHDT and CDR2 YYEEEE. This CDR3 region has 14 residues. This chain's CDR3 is CASSFGSGGEKLFF. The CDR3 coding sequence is TGTGCCAGCAGCTTTGGTTCCGGGGGAGAAAAACTGTTTTTT.

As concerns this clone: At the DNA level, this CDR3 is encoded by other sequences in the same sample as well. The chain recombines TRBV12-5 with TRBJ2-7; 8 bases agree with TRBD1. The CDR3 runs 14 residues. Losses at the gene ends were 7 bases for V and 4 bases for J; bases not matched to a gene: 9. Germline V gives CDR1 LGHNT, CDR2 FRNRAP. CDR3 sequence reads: CASATQGEIYEQYF. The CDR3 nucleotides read TGTGCTAGTGCCACACAGGGGGAGATATACGAGCAGTACTTC.

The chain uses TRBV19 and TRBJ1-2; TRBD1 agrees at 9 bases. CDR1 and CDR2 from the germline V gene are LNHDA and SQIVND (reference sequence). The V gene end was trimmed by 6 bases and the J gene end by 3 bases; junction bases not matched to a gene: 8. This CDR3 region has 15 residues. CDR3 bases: TGTGCCAGTAGCACTGATCGGACAGGGGACTATGGCTACACCTTC. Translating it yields CASSTDRTGDYGYTF.

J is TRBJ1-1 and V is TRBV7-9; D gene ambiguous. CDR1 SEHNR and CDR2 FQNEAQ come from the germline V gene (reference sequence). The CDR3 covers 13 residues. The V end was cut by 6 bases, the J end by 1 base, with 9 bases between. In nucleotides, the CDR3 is TGTGCCAGCAGTGTTCTCGGGAACACTGAAGCTTTCTTT. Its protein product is CASSVLGNTEAFF.

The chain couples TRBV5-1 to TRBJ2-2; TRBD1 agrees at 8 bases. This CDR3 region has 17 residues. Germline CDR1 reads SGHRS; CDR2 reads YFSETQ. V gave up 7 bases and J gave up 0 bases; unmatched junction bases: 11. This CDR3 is CASGEDRVDANTGELFF. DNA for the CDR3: TGCGCCAGCGGAGAGGACAGGGTAGATGCGAACACCGGGGAGCTGTTTTTT.

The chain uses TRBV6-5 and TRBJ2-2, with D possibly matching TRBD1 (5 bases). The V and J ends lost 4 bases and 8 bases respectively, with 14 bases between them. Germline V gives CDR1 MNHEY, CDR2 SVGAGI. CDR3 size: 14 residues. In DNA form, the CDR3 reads TGTGCCAGCAGTTCTCTTGATGGGGCTGGGGAGCTGTTTTTT. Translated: CASSSLDGAGELFF.

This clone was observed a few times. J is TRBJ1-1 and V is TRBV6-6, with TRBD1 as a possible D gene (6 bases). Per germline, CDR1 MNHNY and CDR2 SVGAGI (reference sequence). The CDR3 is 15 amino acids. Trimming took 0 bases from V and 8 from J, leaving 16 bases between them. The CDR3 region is CASSYSILDRPEAFF. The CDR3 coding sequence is TGTGCCAGCAGTTACTCGATTCTGGACAGACCCGAAGCTTTCTTT.

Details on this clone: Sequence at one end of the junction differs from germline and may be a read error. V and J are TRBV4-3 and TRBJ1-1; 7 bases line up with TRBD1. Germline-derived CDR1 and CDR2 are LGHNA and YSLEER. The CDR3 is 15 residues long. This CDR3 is CASSESPGGGTGAFF. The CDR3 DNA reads TGCGCCAGCAGCGAATCCCCAGGGGGTGGCACTGGAGCTTTCTTT.

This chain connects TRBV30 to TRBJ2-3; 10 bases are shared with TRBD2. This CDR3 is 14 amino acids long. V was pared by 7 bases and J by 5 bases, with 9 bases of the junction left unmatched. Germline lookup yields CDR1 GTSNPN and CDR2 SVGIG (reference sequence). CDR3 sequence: CALERGGSQDTQYF. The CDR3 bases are TGTGCCTTAGAGCGGGGGGGTAGTCAAGATACGCAGTATTTT.

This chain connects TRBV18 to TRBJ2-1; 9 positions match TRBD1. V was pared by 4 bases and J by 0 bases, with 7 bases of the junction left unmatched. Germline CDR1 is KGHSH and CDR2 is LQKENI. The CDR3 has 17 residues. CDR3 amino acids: CASSRNRGQGSYNEQFF. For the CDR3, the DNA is TGTGCCAGCTCACGGAATAGGGGACAGGGCTCCTACAATGAGCAGTTCTTC.

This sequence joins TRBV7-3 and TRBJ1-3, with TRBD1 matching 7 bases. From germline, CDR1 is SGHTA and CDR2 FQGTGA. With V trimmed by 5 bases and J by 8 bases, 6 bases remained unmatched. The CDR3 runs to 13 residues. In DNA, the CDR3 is TGTGCCAGCAGCGCCCACAGGGGACACACCATATATTTT. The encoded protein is CASSAHRGHTIYF.